These 8 T cell receptor beta chains were sequenced from one sample in a study of immune cell composition in non-small cell lung cancer. Repertoires were generated with immunoSEQ multiplex PCR, while TCRdb's copy carries only in-frame clones and drops some. Of roughly 3,200 clones listed, roughly 80% were seen once; the top ten hold more than 35%. What was sequenced was lung tumor tissue. The receptors here all came from a human donor with non-small cell lung cancer.

The chain has TRBV19 and TRBJ2-1; D uncertain. The germline V and J ends were trimmed by 5 bases and 3 bases, with 5 bases remaining between them. CDR3 length equals 12 residues. CDR1 is LNHDA and CDR2 is SQIVND in the germline V gene (reference sequence). CDR3 loop: CASSAYYNEQFF. CDR3 coding DNA: TGTGCCAGTAGTGCCTACTACAATGAGCAGTTCTTC. The whole variable domain, filled in from reference TRBV19 and TRBJ2-1, reads DGGITQSPKYLFRKEGQNVTLSCEQNLNHDAMYWYRQDPGQGLRLIYYSQIVNDFQKGDIAEGYSVSREKKESFPLTVTSAQKNPTAFYLCASSAYYNEQFFGPGTRLTVL.

The chain employs TRBV6-1 and TRBJ1-2, with D hard to call. V lost 3 bases to trimming and J lost 4 bases, with 15 bases between them. The CDR3 runs 15 residues. Germline assignment: CDR1 MNHNS and CDR2 SASEGT. The CDR3 spells CASSDVRSYLYGYTF. CDR3 coding DNA: TGTGCCAGCAGTGATGTGAGAAGCTATCTCTATGGCTACACCTTC.

This chain uses TRBV4-1 with TRBJ1-4, with 8 bases lining up with TRBD1. The V and J ends lost 3 bases and 4 bases, in that order; junction bases with no gene match: 4. The CDR3 sequence is 15 residues long. The germline gives CDR1 MGHRA, CDR2 YSYEKL. The CDR3 region has the DNA TGCGCCAGCAGCCAGGCCGGGACAGGTAATGAAAAACTGTTTTTT. Protein: CASSQAGTGNEKLFF.

The rearrangement links TRBV30 to TRBJ1-5, with 7 bases aligning to TRBD1. After removal of 1 base from V and 6 bases from J, the junction contained 3 bases not matched to a gene. Germline V lookup: CDR1 GTSNPN, CDR2 SVGIG (reference sequence). CDR3 length: 13 residues. CDR3 in DNA: TGTGCCTGGAGTGGAGGGGGCGGTCAGCCCCAGCATTTT. It yields the protein CAWSGGGGQPQHF.

This chain uses TRBV5-5 with TRBJ1-5; TRBD1 agrees at 7 bases. There are 14 residues in the CDR3. Germline CDR1 SGHKS, CDR2 YYEKEE (reference sequence). The V segment lost 0 bases and the J segment 7 bases; nucleotides outside the gene matches: 4. The CDR3 loop reads CASSLDRGEQPQHF. The DNA for the CDR3 is TGTGCCAGCAGCTTGGACAGGGGTGAGCAGCCCCAGCATTTT.

The rearrangement uses TRBV7-2 and TRBJ2-7; D possibly corresponds to TRBD1 (6 bases). Deletions cut 2 bases from V and 1 base from J, with 15 bases between. CDR3 size: 16 residues. CDR1 and CDR2 from the germline V gene are SGHTA and FQGNSA. CDR3 sequence: CASSLRPWDTSYEQYF. The CDR3 DNA is TGTGCCAGCAGCTTACGCCCCTGGGACACTTCCTACGAGCAGTACTTC. Filled out from reference TRBV7-2 and TRBJ2-7, the complete variable domain reads GAGVSQSPSNKVTEKGKDVELRCDPISGHTALYWYRQSLGQGLEFLIYFQGNSAPDKSGLPSDRFSAERTGGSVSTLTIQRTQQEDSAVYLCASSLRPWDTSYEQYFGPGTRLTVT.

The chain couples TRBV19 to TRBJ1-4; no clear D gene. Germline lookup yields CDR1 LNHDA and CDR2 SQIVND (reference sequence). The V gene lost 2 bases and the J gene lost 3 bases, with 13 bases spanning the gap. The CDR3 is 16 residues long. The CDR3: CASSIPTEAANEKLFF. As DNA, the CDR3 is TGTGCCAGTAGTATACCCACAGAAGCGGCTAATGAAAAACTGTTTTTT.

The rearrangement uses TRBV6-1 and TRBJ2-7, with a weak D call TRBD1 (5 bases). The CDR3 sequence is 12 residues long. Trimming shortened V by 5 bases and J by 7 bases, and 12 bases separated the two germline ends. Germline CDR1 reads MNHNS; CDR2 reads SASEGT. CDR3 nucleotides: TGTGCCAGCAGTCCAGGGTTTGGGGAGCAGTACTTC. It is translated as CASSPGFGEQYF.